This is a list of T cell receptor beta chains from one sample in a study of T cells in narcolepsy. Only in-frame clones appear in the TCRdb table, and some are missing; sequencing was by immunoSEQ multiplex PCR. The repertoire holds nearly 35,000 clones, roughly 80% seen once, with roughly 2.5% in the top ten. The sample was memory (CD45RA-) CD4+ T cells from blood. All receptors derive from a human donor in good health. The CDR3 runs from the conserved cysteine through the conserved F or W. The D gene is left open where the match is weak. Expanded clones get a size class; other rows say once, few or many, or leave the size out.

v_gene	j_gene	d_gene	abundance	CDR3aa	CDR3nt
TRBV18	TRBJ2-7	TRBD1	NA	CASSPLGTGAYEQYF	TGTGCCAGCTCACCTCTAGGGACAGGGGCCTACGAGCAGTACTTC
TRBV6-5	TRBJ2-7	TRBD1	NA	CASSLRQGPTYEQYF	TGTGCCAGCAGTCTTAGACAGGGTCCCACCTACGAGCAGTACTTC
TRBV19	TRBJ2-3	TRBD1	NA	CASRDRVRGTDTQYF	TGTGCCAGTAGGGACAGGGTAAGGGGCACAGATACGCAGTATTTT
TRBV30	TRBJ2-6	NA	NA	CAWRVHSGANVLTF	TGTGCCTGGAGGGTACATTCAGGGGCCAACGTCCTGACTTTC
TRBV19	TRBJ2-2	TRBD2	NA	CASRRLAISNTGELFF	TGTGCCAGCCGGCGACTAGCGATATCGAATACCGGGGAGCTGTTTTTT
TRBV6-1	TRBJ1-1	NA	NA	CASSEGRMNTEAFF	TGTGCCAGCAGTGAAGGACGGATGAACACTGAAGCTTTCTTT
TRBV30	TRBJ2-7	TRBD1	NA	CACSRDRGTYEQYF	TGTGCCTGCTCAAGGGACAGGGGGACCTACGAGCAGTACTTC
TRBV6-6	TRBJ2-3	TRBD1	NA	CASRRTGTDTDTQYF	TGTGCCAGCAGGAGGACGGGGACAGACACAGATACGCAGTATTTT
TRBV9	TRBJ2-3	NA	NA	CASSVDPGGPDTQYF	TGTGCCAGCAGCGTAGACCCGGGGGGCCCAGATACGCAGTATTTT
TRBV12-1	TRBJ2-7	NA	NA	CASSRGLAGAWGYEQYF	TGTGCCAGCAGCCGAGGACTAGCGGGAGCTTGGGGATACGAGCAGTACTTC
TRBV5-4	TRBJ1-2	NA	NA	CASSSLTRAAGYTF	TGTGCCAGCAGCTCACTAACTCGGGCCGCTGGCTACACCTTC
TRBV7-2	TRBJ2-7	NA	NA	CASSFGTKYEQYF	TGTGCCAGCAGCTTCGGGACAAAATACGAGCAGTACTTC
TRBV9	TRBJ2-1	TRBD2	once	CASSVAVSGSSYNEQFF	TGTGCCAGCAGCGTAGCTGTCAGCGGGAGCTCCTACAATGAGCAGTTCTTC
TRBV5-5	TRBJ1-5	NA	NA	CASSLSQGYQPQHF	TGTGCCAGCAGCTTGTCTCAGGGCTATCAGCCCCAGCATTTT
TRBV5-1	TRBJ2-5	NA	NA	CASSLSETQYF	TGCGCCAGCAGCTTGAGCGAGACCCAGTACTTC
TRBV6-1	TRBJ1-1	NA	NA	CASSEGSMNTEAFF	TGTGCCAGCAGTGAAGGGAGTATGAACACTGAAGCTTTCTTT
TRBV11-2	TRBJ2-3	NA	once	CASSPSTSTDTQYF	TGTGCCAGCAGCCCCTCGACAAGCACAGATACGCAGTATTTT
TRBV30	TRBJ1-2	TRBD1	NA	CAWGDRGGYTF	TGTGCCTGGGGGGACAGGGGTGGCTACACCTTC
TRBV5-1	TRBJ2-2	TRBD1	NA	CASSKGQETGELFF	TGCGCCAGCAGCAAAGGACAGGAGACCGGGGAGCTGTTTTTT
TRBV2	TRBJ1-4	NA	NA	CASFSRGKDNEKLFF	TGTGCCAGCTTCTCCAGGGGAAAGGATAATGAAAAACTGTTTTTT
TRBV7-9	TRBJ2-1	TRBD2	NA	CASSLWGGRDPNEQFF	TGTGCCAGCAGCTTATGGGGCGGGAGGGACCCCAATGAGCAGTTCTTC
TRBV19	TRBJ2-3	NA	NA	CASSIKGPTDTQYF	TGTGCCAGTAGTATAAAGGGTCCCACAGATACGCAGTATTTT
TRBV11-3	TRBJ2-7	NA	NA	CASSSPGYGTYEQYF	TGTGCCAGCAGCTCCCCAGGGTATGGAACCTACGAGCAGTACTTC
TRBV5-1	TRBJ1-6	NA	NA	CASSPAGGVQSPLHF	TGCGCCAGCAGCCCGGCCGGAGGGGTCCAATCACCCCTCCACTTT
TRBV30	TRBJ1-5	TRBD1	NA	CAWSTSDRVYQPQHF	TGTGCCTGGAGTACTTCGGACAGGGTTTATCAGCCCCAGCATTTT
TRBV10-1	TRBJ1-1	TRBD1	NA	CASNTGQGVGEAFF	TGCGCCAGCAATACGGGACAGGGGGTGGGTGAAGCTTTCTTT
TRBV10-3	TRBJ2-1	NA	NA	CAISDSRSSGNEQFF	TGTGCCATCAGTGACTCCCGGAGTAGCGGTAATGAGCAGTTCTTC
TRBV5-1	TRBJ1-2	TRBD1	NA	CASSLRGQGDGYTF	TGCGCCAGCAGCTTAAGAGGACAGGGCGATGGCTACACCTTC
TRBV19	TRBJ2-1	NA	few	CASRQKAGEQFF	TGTGCCAGTAGACAAAAGGCGGGGGAGCAGTTCTTC
TRBV29-1	TRBJ1-4	NA	NA	CSAINPATNEKLFF	TGCAGCGCCATAAACCCAGCAACTAATGAAAAACTGTTTTTT
TRBV10-3	TRBJ2-3	TRBD2	NA	CAISVLAGVGTDTQYF	TGTGCCATCAGTGTACTAGCGGGAGTCGGGACAGATACGCAGTATTTT
TRBV25-1	TRBJ1-1	NA	NA	CASSEYSVNTEAFF	TGTGCCAGCAGTGAATATTCGGTGAACACTGAAGCTTTCTTT
TRBV28	TRBJ2-5	TRBD1	NA	CASGGQGANLKTQYF	TGTGCCAGCGGAGGGCAGGGGGCGAACTTGAAGACCCAGTACTTC
TRBV7-8	TRBJ2-1	TRBD1	NA	CASSPTGVSYNEQFF	TGTGCCAGCAGTCCTACAGGGGTTTCCTACAATGAGCAGTTCTTC
TRBV6-5	TRBJ2-7	NA	once	CASSYDYKAGSEQYF	TGTGCCAGCAGTTACGACTACAAGGCTGGGAGCGAGCAGTACTTC
TRBV27	TRBJ2-7	TRBD2	NA	CASSDRFSGKAYEQYF	TGTGCCAGCAGCGACAGATTTAGCGGGAAGGCCTACGAGCAGTACTTC
TRBV6-6	TRBJ2-5	NA	NA	CASTVGRLPEETQYF	TGTGCCAGCACCGTAGGTCGGCTACCGGAAGAGACCCAGTACTTC
TRBV18	TRBJ1-2	TRBD1	NA	CASSLGQGKDNYGYTF	TGTGCCAGCTCACTCGGACAGGGCAAGGATAACTATGGCTACACCTTC
TRBV2	TRBJ2-3	NA	NA	CASSGRGTDTQYF	TGTGCCAGCAGTGGACGCGGCACAGATACGCAGTATTTT
TRBV21-1	TRBJ1-1	NA	few	CASSTHRTGRTEAFF	TGTGCCAGCAGCACCCATAGGACAGGGCGCACTGAAGCTTTCTTT
TRBV6-5	TRBJ1-3	NA	NA	CASSPTLQSTIYF	TGTGCCAGCAGTCCCACCCTACAGTCCACCATATATTTT
TRBV2	TRBJ2-5	NA	NA	CGLGLQETQYF	TGTGGACTGGGGCTCCAAGAGACCCAGTACTTC
TRBV6-5	TRBJ2-7	NA	NA	CASSAQASYEQYF	TGTGCCAGCAGTGCACAGGCCTCCTACGAGCAGTACTTC
TRBV11-3	TRBJ2-3	NA	NA	CASRRPGSPDTQYF	TGTGCCAGCAGAAGACCGGGATCTCCAGATACGCAGTATTTT